This TCR beta chain emerged from a study of CD8 T cells in Susac syndrome. Random hexamers were used to reverse transcribe the RNA input (about 0.45 to 1 ug). Amplification of TCR beta CDR3 used immunoSEQ multiplex PCR across 54 Vbeta and 13 Jbeta. TCRdb ran MiXCR on the immunoSEQ multiplex PCR reads and lists one entry per CDR3 protein. The top ten clones hold approximately 0.13% of a sample with a few hundred thousand distinct CDR3 sequences, more than 85% of them seen once. V was clipped by 1 base and J by 4 bases, with 11 bases between them. Germline loops: CDR1 LNHDA, CDR2 SQIVND (reference sequence). CDR3 length equals 15 residues. TCR beta was sequenced from blood CD8+ and CD4+ T cells. TEMRA cells were FACS-enriched, while CD8+ and CD4+ T cells were negatively isolated.

The chain employs TRBV19 and TRBJ1-5; D not certain. The receptor comes from a human donor with multiple sclerosis. The sample comprised CD8+ T cells from PBMCs. The CDR3 here is CASSIVSGSNQPQHF. The CDR3 DNA sequence: TGTGCCAGTAGTATAGTTTCGGGCAGTAATCAGCCCCAGCATTTT.